The rows below give T cell receptor beta chains drawn from one sample of a study of quantifying T cell responses using KT2 cells. TCRdb re-called the UMI-ligation and nested PCR reads through MiXCR, storing one row per CDR3 protein. In the table there are tens of thousands of distinct CDR3 sequences, around 10% of which are singletons. The sample consisted of PBMCs spiked with cells of the T cell clone KT2. Receptor source: a human donor. The CDR3 runs from the conserved cysteine through the conserved F or W. A D gene is named only where the DNA matches it firmly. Some rows have no size entry. The others give once, few or many, or a class for an expanded clone.

CDR3aa,CDR3nt,abundance,j_gene,v_gene,d_gene
CASTIRLAGGTTGETQYF,TGTGCCAGCACCATTCGCCTAGCGGGGGGGACCACGGGAGAGACCCAGTACTTC,few,TRBJ2-5,TRBV12-3/TRBV12-4,TRBD2
CASSYRGMNTEAFF,TGTGCCAGCAGTTATAGGGGCATGAACACTGAAGCTTTCTTT,-,TRBJ1-1,TRBV6-5,-
CASGYSGANVLTF,TGTGCCAGCGGGTACTCTGGGGCCAACGTCCTGACTTTC,-,TRBJ2-6,TRBV25-1,-
CSVAGLMNTEAFF,TGCAGCGTTGCTGGGCTCATGAACACTGAAGCTTTCTTT,many,TRBJ1-1,TRBV29-1,-
CAISESLVGPGELFF,TGTGCCATCAGTGAAAGCCTCGTAGGCCCCGGGGAGCTGTTTTTT,few,TRBJ2-2,TRBV10-3,-
CASSYSSGGPYNEQFF,TGTGCCAGCAGTTACTCGTCAGGGGGGCCCTACAATGAGCAGTTCTTC,few,TRBJ2-1,TRBV6-6,-
CASSLGTSGQPDTQYF,TGTGCCAGCAGTTTAGGGACTAGCGGGCAACCAGATACGCAGTATTTT,many,TRBJ2-3,TRBV12-3/TRBV12-4,TRBD2
CSAGRGTGGPEAFF,TGCAGCGCGGGTCGTGGGACAGGGGGGCCTGAAGCTTTCTTT,many,TRBJ1-1,TRBV29-1,TRBD1
CSAPSPGARYNSPLHF,TGCAGTGCCCCCAGTCCGGGGGCGAGGTATAATTCACCCCTCCACTTT,-,TRBJ1-6,TRBV20-1,-
CASSPGPGTDTQYF,TGCGCCAGCAGCCCGGGACCCGGCACAGATACGCAGTATTTT,-,TRBJ2-3,TRBV5-1,-
CASSTTLRNQPQHF,TGTGCCAGCAGTACGACGCTCCGCAATCAGCCCCAGCATTTT,many,TRBJ1-5,TRBV6-5,-
CASSYLSGTSYGYTF,TGTGCCAGCAGTTACCTCTCAGGGACCAGCTATGGCTACACCTTC,few,TRBJ1-2,TRBV2,-
CASSLTGGGTYNEQFF,TGTGCCAGCAGCCTCACCGGGGGGGGAACCTACAATGAGCAGTTCTTC,-,TRBJ2-1,TRBV9,TRBD2
CASSRASGKNIQYF,TGTGCCAGCAGTAGGGCTAGCGGGAAAAACATTCAGTACTTC,few,TRBJ2-4,TRBV6-5,TRBD2
CASSQEGRGWDEQFF,TGCGCCAGCAGCCAAGAAGGCCGGGGTTGGGATGAGCAGTTCTTC,many,TRBJ2-1,TRBV4-3,-
CASSISGAFTDTQYF,TGTGCCAGCAGCATAAGCGGGGCTTTCACAGATACGCAGTATTTT,few,TRBJ2-3,TRBV7-9,TRBD2
CASSYSLLAGNTGELFF,TGTGCCAGCAGTTACTCTTTACTAGCGGGAAACACCGGGGAGCTGTTTTTT,many,TRBJ2-2,TRBV6-5,TRBD2
CASSQEGDGTQYF,TGTGCCAGCAGCCAAGAAGGGGATGGGACGCAGTATTTT,-,TRBJ2-3,TRBV14,-
CAWSWTGELFF,TGTGCCTGGAGTTGGACCGGGGAGCTGTTTTTT,many,TRBJ2-2,TRBV30,-
CASSTLRGTRTDTQYF,TGTGCCAGCAGTACTCTTCGTGGTACCCGAACAGATACGCAGTATTTT,-,TRBJ2-3,TRBV2,-
CASSYSLQRDRNYGYTF,TGTGCCAGCAGTTACTCTCTTCAACGGGACAGGAACTATGGCTACACCTTC,few,TRBJ1-2,TRBV6-5,TRBD1
CATSGRTGGMDEQFF,TGTGCCACCAGTGGTAGGACAGGGGGAATGGATGAGCAGTTCTTC,few,TRBJ2-1,TRBV24-1,TRBD1
CASNTGTGNYEQYF,TGTGCCAGCAATACCGGGACAGGGAACTACGAGCAGTACTTC,-,TRBJ2-7,TRBV6-1,TRBD1
CASSHHWGEEENIPETQYF,TGTGCCAGCAGCCACCACTGGGGGGAGGAGGAAAATATCCCAGAGACCCAGTACTTC,medium-sized,TRBJ2-5,TRBV3-1,-
CSVDTRDRGQWTEAFF,TGCAGCGTTGATACCCGGGACAGGGGGCAATGGACTGAAGCTTTCTTT,-,TRBJ1-1,TRBV29-1,TRBD1
CASRVAGVNEQYF,TGTGCCAGCAGAGTAGCGGGAGTGAACGAGCAGTACTTC,-,TRBJ2-7,TRBV2,TRBD2
CASSQDLGENSETQYF,TGCGCCAGCAGCCAAGATCTCGGGGAGAATAGCGAGACCCAGTACTTC,-,TRBJ2-5,TRBV4-1,-
CASSQEHRSSTDTQYF,TGTGCCAGCAGCCAAGAACACAGGTCTAGCACAGATACGCAGTATTTT,few,TRBJ2-3,TRBV3-1,-
CASSPQGNTDTQYF,TGTGCCAGCAGCCCCCAGGGTAACACAGATACGCAGTATTTT,-,TRBJ2-3,TRBV7-3,-
CASSLGSYSYEQYF,TGTGCCAGCAGTTTAGGGTCGTACTCCTACGAGCAGTACTTC,many,TRBJ2-7,TRBV12-3/TRBV12-4,-
CASSLEVTAGGPRNEQFF,TGTGCCAGCAGCTTAGAAGTGACAGCGGGAGGGCCAAGGAATGAGCAGTTCTTC,many,TRBJ2-1,TRBV7-6,TRBD2
CASTRDRAGGETQYF,TGTGCCAGCACACGGGACAGGGCGGGAGGAGAGACCCAGTACTTC,few,TRBJ2-5,TRBV2,-
CASSHRGSYEQYF,TGTGCCAGCAGCCATCGGGGCAGCTACGAGCAGTACTTC,-,TRBJ2-7,TRBV11-1,-
CASSFSRGHEQYF,TGTGCCAGCAGCTTTAGCAGGGGCCACGAGCAGTACTTC,many,TRBJ2-7,TRBV7-3,-
CASRHPHRGYTF,TGTGCCAGCAGGCACCCCCACCGTGGCTACACCTTC,-,TRBJ1-2,TRBV27,-
CSAREPGQAYGYTF,TGCAGTGCTAGAGAACCGGGACAGGCATATGGCTACACCTTC,many,TRBJ1-2,TRBV20-1,TRBD1
CASSERGTSLYNEQFF,TGTGCCAGCAGTGAACGGGGGACTAGCCTATACAATGAGCAGTTCTTC,few,TRBJ2-1,TRBV2,TRBD2
CASRPRTRGTSSYNEQFF,TGTGCCAGCAGACCCCGAACCCGCGGAACCAGCTCCTACAATGAGCAGTTCTTC,many,TRBJ2-1,TRBV7-9,-
CASSWGTRNTEAFF,TGTGCCAGCAGCTGGGGGACACGGAACACTGAAGCTTTCTTT,few,TRBJ1-1,TRBV5-6,-
CASSPPLGERDTEAFF,TGTGCCAGCAGCCCCCCCTTGGGGGAGCGGGACACTGAAGCTTTCTTT,few,TRBJ1-1,TRBV5-6,-
CASSWAGSYEQYF,TGTGCCAGCAGTTGGGCAGGGTCCTACGAGCAGTACTTC,-,TRBJ2-7,TRBV6-2/TRBV6-3,-
CAWSKRAPGELFF,TGTGCCTGGAGTAAAAGGGCCCCCGGGGAGCTGTTTTTT,-,TRBJ2-2,TRBV30,-
CASSQGVLEGSTIYF,TGCGCCAGCAGCCAAGGAGTGTTGGAGGGAAGCACCATATATTTT,few,TRBJ1-3,TRBV4-3,-
CSATAGDRDTGELFF,TGCAGTGCGACTGCCGGGGACAGGGATACCGGGGAGCTGTTTTTT,many,TRBJ2-2,TRBV20-1,TRBD1
CASSLGGFNSPLHF,TGTGCCAGCAGCTTGGGGGGGTTCAATTCACCCCTCCACTTT,many,TRBJ1-6,TRBV7-2,-
CSASIGRNYGYTF,TGCAGTGCTAGTATTGGGAGAAACTATGGCTACACCTTC,many,TRBJ1-2,TRBV20-1,-
CASSFGSMLPPQHF,TGTGCCAGCAGCTTTGGATCCATGCTACCGCCCCAGCATTTT,-,TRBJ1-5,TRBV5-5,-
CASSPGQGEQFF,TGTGCCAGCTCTCCGGGGCAAGGGGAGCAGTTCTTC,few,TRBJ2-1,TRBV12-3/TRBV12-4,-
CASSSYLAGSTDTQYF,TGTGCCAGCAGCTCCTACTTAGCGGGGAGCACAGATACGCAGTATTTT,-,TRBJ2-3,TRBV7-9,TRBD2
CSARDDVITDTQYF,TGCAGTGCTAGAGATGATGTAATCACAGATACGCAGTATTTT,many,TRBJ2-3,TRBV20-1,-
CASSQDFLAESTDTQYF,TGTGCCAGCAGCCAAGATTTCCTAGCAGAGAGCACAGATACGCAGTATTTT,-,TRBJ2-3,TRBV4-2,-
CAISAGLAGGGDTQYF,TGTGCCATCAGCGCGGGACTAGCGGGAGGTGGAGATACGCAGTATTTT,many,TRBJ2-3,TRBV10-3,TRBD2
CASSYSAGNDGYTF,TGTGCCAGCAGTTACTCAGCGGGGAATGACGGCTACACCTTC,few,TRBJ1-2,TRBV6-5,-
CAISESAGGAGQPQHF,TGTGCCATCTCAGAATCGGCTGGGGGGGCGGGTCAGCCCCAGCATTTT,-,TRBJ1-5,TRBV10-3,-
CAWSVLFRSGEQFF,TGTGCCTGGAGTGTACTTTTTCGATCCGGTGAGCAGTTCTTC,-,TRBJ2-1,TRBV30,-